This is a list of T cell receptor beta chains from one sample in a study of response to subunit inactivated influenza vaccine. TCRdb redid the calling of the RT-PCR reads with MiXCR, one entry per CDR3 protein. This table has some 500,000 distinct CDR3 sequences, roughly 25% appearing once. The specimen comprised CD4+ T cells sorted from PBMCs, sampled more than 4 days after vaccination. These receptors came from a man over 45 who received an inactivated influenza vaccine. Both conserved end residues are part of each CDR3. Each record gives: CDR3 length, D gene, clone size, J gene, V gene, CDR3 DNA, CDR3 protein. D genes are given only for firm matches. Not all rows give a size; the values are once, few, many and, for expanded clones, a class.

>14|TRBD1|few|TRBJ1-2|TRBV25-1
TGTGCCAGCACCAGACAGGGGAGTAGCTATGGCTACACCTTC
CASTRQGSSYGYTF
>13|NA|many|TRBJ2-5|TRBV7-9
TGTGCCAGCAGCCCGGGACCGGTCGGGGCCCAGTACTTC
CASSPGPVGAQYF
>14|TRBD1|few|TRBJ2-5|TRBV5-1
TGCGCCAGCAGCCCTCCGGGACAGCAAGAGACCCAGTACTTC
CASSPPGQQETQYF
>15|NA|NA|TRBJ2-3|TRBV10-3
TGTGCCATCAGGGCCGGGACAACTAGCACAGATACGCAGTATTTT
CAIRAGTTSTDTQYF
>14|NA|NA|TRBJ2-7|TRBV27
TGTGCCAGCAGTTTATACGGAAACTCCTACGAGCAGTACTTC
CASSLYGNSYEQYF
>15|NA|few|TRBJ2-5|TRBV9
TGTGCCAGCAGCGTAGAGGCGGGATCTACGGAGACCCAGTACTTC
CASSVEAGSTETQYF
>14|NA|NA|TRBJ1-5|TRBV6-2/TRBV6-3
TGTGCCAGCAGGCGGGATGATAGCAATCAGCCCCAGCATTTT
CASRRDDSNQPQHF
>14|NA|NA|TRBJ2-7|TRBV3-1
TGTGCCAGCAGCCAAGGGGCAGGGCGGTCCGAGCAGTACTTC
CASSQGAGRSEQYF
>16|TRBD2|NA|TRBJ2-3|TRBV7-6
TGTGCCAGCAGCTCCAGAGCTAGCGGGGGGCCAGATACGCAGTATTTT
CASSSRASGGPDTQYF
>12|NA|NA|TRBJ1-4|TRBV4-1
TGCGCCAGCAGCCAAGCTCAGTCATTACTGTTTTTT
CASSQAQSLLFF
>16|NA|NA|TRBJ2-7|TRBV12-3/TRBV12-4
TGTGCCAGCAGACCGAGGACAGCGACAGCCTCCTACGAGCAGTACTTC
CASRPRTATASYEQYF
>14|TRBD2|NA|TRBJ2-7|TRBV3-1
TGTGCCAGCAGCCCCGATCGGACTAGCTTCGAGCAGTACTTC
CASSPDRTSFEQYF
>12|NA|NA|TRBJ2-1|TRBV20-1
TGCAGTGCAAACCGGGACACCAATGAGCAGTTCTTC
CSANRDTNEQFF
>13|NA|NA|TRBJ2-5|TRBV4-1
TGCGCCAGCAGCCAATCAGGGTTGGAGACCCAGTACTTC
CASSQSGLETQYF
>15|NA|few|TRBJ2-4|TRBV10-3
TGTGCCATCAGTGACGGGTCGGTAGCCAAAAACATTCAGTACTTC
CAISDGSVAKNIQYF
>15|NA|few|TRBJ2-1|TRBV25-1
TGTGCCAGCAGTGCGGACCTTCTCTCCTACAATGAGCAGTTCTTC
CASSADLLSYNEQFF
>14|TRBD1|NA|TRBJ2-1|TRBV5-1
TGCGCCAGCGTCCCGGGACAGGGCTACAATGAGCAGTTCTTC
CASVPGQGYNEQFF
>14|TRBD1|few|TRBJ1-4|TRBV20-1
TGCAGTGCTAGAGGCGACAGGGCGAATGAAAAACTGTTTTTT
CSARGDRANEKLFF
>16|TRBD2|NA|TRBJ2-2|TRBV20-1
TGCAGTGCTAGGCCGGGACTAGCGGGAGGCACCGGGGAGCTGTTTTTT
CSARPGLAGGTGELFF
>16|NA|NA|TRBJ2-3|TRBV12-3/TRBV12-4
TGTGCCAGCAGCCCTCTCTCTAGGGGTCCTACAGATACGCAGTATTTT
CASSPLSRGPTDTQYF
>15|TRBD1|NA|TRBJ2-1|TRBV28
TGTGCCAGCAGTTTGACAGGGAGAAGGGCCAATGAGCAGTTCTTC
CASSLTGRRANEQFF
>14|TRBD2|NA|TRBJ2-2|TRBV7-2
TGTGCCAGCAAGGGAGGGCGAGCCACCGGGGAGCTGTTTTTT
CASKGGRATGELFF
>12|NA|NA|TRBJ2-1|TRBV20-1
TGCAGTGCTAGCAGGAACTACAATGAGCAGTTCTTC
CSASRNYNEQFF
>14|NA|NA|TRBJ2-7|TRBV7-2
TGTGCCAGCAGCTTAGCGGAGGGGACCTACGAGCAGTACTTC
CASSLAEGTYEQYF
>13|TRBD1|few|TRBJ1-5|TRBV6-2/TRBV6-3
TGTGCCAGCAGCCATAGGGACAGTCAGCCCCAGCATTTT
CASSHRDSQPQHF
>16|NA|few|TRBJ1-6|TRBV5-1
TGCGCCAGCAGCGCGCGCGCAGGGGCCACCCCAGTGTCCCTCCACTTT
CASSARAGATPVSLHF
>13|NA|NA|TRBJ2-2|TRBV12-3/TRBV12-4
TGTGCCAGCAGTACCAGGAGGGCCGGGGAGCTGTTTTTT
CASSTRRAGELFF
>17|TRBD1|few|TRBJ2-7|TRBV18
TGTGCCAGCTCACCGGACCTGGGACAGGGGAGCTCCTACGAGCAGTACTTC
CASSPDLGQGSSYEQYF
>14|TRBD2|NA|TRBJ2-3|TRBV20-1
TGCAGTGTCTTGGGGGGGACTAGCACAGATACGCAGTATTTT
CSVLGGTSTDTQYF
>14|TRBD1|NA|TRBJ2-1|TRBV20-1
TGCAGTGCCCCGGGACAGAGCTCCTACAATGAGCAGTTCTTC
CSAPGQSSYNEQFF
>16|NA|NA|TRBJ1-4|TRBV5-5
TGTGCCAGCAGCTTGGCTGGTCCGACGGTGAATGAAAAACTGTTTTTT
CASSLAGPTVNEKLFF
>16|NA|NA|TRBJ2-7|TRBV10-3
TGTGCCATCAGTGAGTTAACGGACAGTAATGTCCACGAGCAGTACTTC
CAISELTDSNVHEQYF
>14|NA|NA|TRBJ2-7|TRBV28
TGTGCCAGCAGTTCCACTCCAATTCGCTACGAGCAGTACTTC
CASSSTPIRYEQYF
>13|NA|few|TRBJ2-2|TRBV4-1
TGCGCCAGCAGCCAATATAACACCGGGGAGCTGTTTTTT
CASSQYNTGELFF
>15|NA|many|TRBJ2-7|TRBV11-2
TGTGCCAGCAGCTTAGTGGGACTGGGGGGTTACGAGCAGTACTTC
CASSLVGLGGYEQYF
>14|TRBD1|NA|TRBJ1-4|TRBV5-1
TGCGCCAGCAGCTCCGGGACAGGGGATGAAAAACTGTTTTTT
CASSSGTGDEKLFF
>14|TRBD1|NA|TRBJ1-1|TRBV20-1
TGCAGTGCTAAATTGACAGGGTCGAACACTGAAGCTTTCTTT
CSAKLTGSNTEAFF
>18|TRBD2|NA|TRBJ2-3|TRBV20-1
TGCAGTGCTAGGGGAGGTCTTACTAGCGGGAGGGTTACAGATACGCAGTATTTT
CSARGGLTSGRVTDTQYF
>16|TRBD2|few|TRBJ2-5|TRBV29-1
TGCAGCGTTGATGGTGGGGCTAGCGGGAGAAGAGAGACCCAGTACTTC
CSVDGGASGRRETQYF